This T cell receptor beta chain was identified during a study of blood T cells in healthy people across ages. In this sample, this clonotype turned up a few times. Its antigen is not identified. Points from the study as a whole: Estimates based on one million T cells were treated as lower bounds.

V lost 7 bases to trimming and J lost 5 bases; unmatched junction nucleotides: 11. The germline gives CDR1 SNHLY, CDR2 FYNNEI. The CDR3 loop spans 15 amino acids. Sample-barcoded 5' priming and a J-beta primer mix drove a second PCR of about 6 to 11 cycles. Each CDR3 protein is one row after TCRdb ran MiXCR on the 5' RACE reads. The table has around 870,000 distinct CDR3 sequences, 29% seen once. Sequencing was carried out using blood. The receptor was derived from a woman at least 80 years old in good health. V usage is TRBV2 and J usage is TRBJ1-1; 9 nucleotides line up with TRBD1. CDR3 DNA sequence: TGTGCCAGCAAAGCGCTCACAGGGGGCGTAACTGAAGCTTTCTTT. It translates to CASKALTGGVTEAFF. Full variable domain (outside the CDR3, taken from reference TRBV2 and TRBJ1-1): EPEVTQTPSHQVTQMGQEVILRCVPISNHLYFYWYRQILGQKVEFLVSFYNNEISEKSEIFDDQFSVERPDGSNFTLKIRSTKLEDSAMYFCASKALTGGVTEAFFGQGTRLTVV.